This passage covers 4 T cell receptor beta chains from one sample sequenced in a study of CD8+CD57+ T cells in acquired aplastic anemia. Genomic DNA provided the template from which TCR beta VDJ and CDR3 profiles were obtained. MiXCR, run by TCRdb on the reads, gives a single entry per CDR3 protein. The sample includes over 100,000 distinct CDR3 sequences, 41% of them seen just once. The sequenced sample consisted of sorted CD4+, CD8+, or CD8+CD57+ T cells (not recorded which) from PBMCs. Every receptor here comes from a human donor in good health, serving as a control.

The chain joins TRBV15 to TRBJ2-2, with TRBD2 matching 7 bases. Germline V gene sequence: CDR1 LNHNV, CDR2 YYDKDF (reference sequence). The CDR3 runs to 16 residues. Trimming took 0 bases from V and 0 from J; bases not matched to a gene: 1. The CDR3 sequence is CATSRDSGANTGELFF. CDR3 nucleotides: TGTGCCACCAGCAGAGACAGCGGGGCGAACACCGGGGAGCTGTTTTTT.

There are many counts of this clonotype. The chain has TRBV11-2 and TRBJ1-2; 8 bases are a match to TRBD1. J lost 5 bases, V lost 2 bases, and 10 bases had no gene match. CDR1 is SGHAT, CDR2 FQNNGV, per germline. This CDR3 comprises 16 residues. For the CDR3, the DNA is TGTGCCAGCAGCTTACTCCCGGGACAGGCGTCATATGGCTACACCTTC. Protein product: CASSLLPGQASYGYTF.

In its sample, this clonotype was seen many times. The chain combines TRBV19 with TRBJ1-6; no clear D gene. V shed 5 bases and J shed 6 bases, with 8 bases lying between them. CDR1 and CDR2 (germline): LNHDA, SQIVND (reference sequence). The CDR3 length is 13 residues. The CDR3 spells CASSWQTNSPLHF. In DNA form, the CDR3 reads TGTGCCAGTAGTTGGCAAACTAATTCACCCCTCCACTTT.

The V and J genes are TRBV5-1 and TRBJ1-4, with D possibly matching TRBD1 (6 bases). The CDR3 totals 15 residues. Deletions cut 2 bases from V and 0 bases from J, with 8 bases between. Germline assignment: CDR1 SGHRS and CDR2 YFSETQ. CDR3 protein: CASSFTGTTNEKLFF. The DNA of the CDR3 is TGCGCCAGCAGCTTTACAGGGACAACTAATGAAAAACTGTTTTTT.